This T cell receptor (beta chain) was identified during a study of cytomegalovirus exposure and HLA in healthy donors. As to this clone: The antigen remains unidentified.

Per the germline V gene, CDR1 is SGHAT and CDR2 is FQDESV (reference sequence). The V gene lost 8 bases and the J gene lost 2 bases, with 12 bases spanning the gap. This CDR3 has 13 residues. Some clones are missing from TCRdb's copy, which holds only in-frame ones; the method was immunoSEQ multiplex PCR. This table has just under 150,000 clones, over 80% appearing once. Points from the study as a whole: Rarity held for most TCR sequences, but there were some public TCRs that occurred in many donors.

The donors belonged to the roughly 110-subject validation cohort, separate from the approximately 700-subject first cohort. The chain joins TRBV11-1 to TRBJ1-1; TRBD1 might be the D (6 bases). Sequencing was done on a sample of PBMCs. The TCR comes from a man between 18 and 35 years old in good health and CMV-seropositive. The CDR3 spells CASSRTANTEAFF. The CDR3, as DNA: TGTGCCAGCTCAAGGACAGCAAACACTGAAGCTTTCTTT.